This T cell receptor beta chain was sequenced during a study of blood T cell repertoires in COVID-19 (dated by TCRdb to 2020 to 2022). For the study in its entirety: Collaborator samples came from the United States, Italy and Spain and covered acute and convalescent phases of COVID-19. The sample metadata nearly always contained a de-identified subject ID, COVID-19 status, age in years and sex. The repertoires were released in a freely available public database meant as a resource for research on the immune response to SARS-CoV-2. The material from the prospective study consisted of cDNA or gDNA derived from T cells, B-cell-depleted T cells, or PBMCs. The samples were drawn from two sources: the first 160 participants of the ongoing ImmuneRACE study, and over 1,000 subjects contributed by 6 global collaborators. Where HLA class I and class II types were available, the types were taken from metadata supplied by the sample provider, not from assay-based typing. Subjects who had been exposed to COVID-19, were actively infected with it, or had recovered from it provided the deeply sampled blood TCRbeta repertoires that made up the dataset.

Broad study findings and their caveats: How much clinical and demographic metadata was included differed by source and by participant, and the metadata was provided uncurated.

TCRbeta CDR3 regions were amplified from genomic DNA using the immunoSEQ Assay, a bias-controlled multiplex PCR. From the authors' description of their analysis: Nucleated cell counts per sample were estimated from amplification of reference gene primers within the assay. Sequence reads were collapsed and filtered to measure the absolute abundance of every unique TCRbeta CDR3 rearrangement. For each sample, productive Simpson clonality was calculated by taking the square root of Simpson's diversity index across productive rearrangements. The table comes from immuneACCESS by way of TCRdb, which keeps in-frame sequences with V and J called. Part of the clones is missing from these tables; in studies checked, under half for an unresolved V gene and the rest for unknown reasons. V, J and clone size are taken as reported in that table, and D and trimming were inferred from the DNA itself. This sample holds more than 35,000 clones; about 88% were observed only once. The ten largest make up approximately 12% of the sample.

As regards this clone: Its antigen is not yet known. No much larger clonotype is one base removed from it; base qualities were not supplied.

From the germline V gene (reference sequence), CDR1 is LNHDA and CDR2 is SQIVND. Taken from cysteine to phenylalanine, the CDR3 has 15 residues. Only CDR3 DNA remains: 45 bases, in frame from the first base. The germline ends are 17 bases apart after V is trimmed by 8 bases and J by 6 bases. The collaborating institutions used their own protocols to collect whole blood in K2EDTA tubes. For TCRbeta analysis, collaborators shipped samples in one of three forms: frozen whole blood, isolated PBMCs, or DNA extracted from either of those sample types. Sequencing was done on a sample of peripheral blood. The chain was built from TRBV19 and TRBJ1-6; 6 matching bases give a weak D call of TRBD1. The origin of this receptor is a man aged 55 to 70 with active COVID-19. The bases are TGTGCCAGTGCCGACAGAGGGGGTGTTAATTCACCCCTCCACTTT. It is translated as CASADRGGVNSPLHF. The full variable domain, with segments outside the CDR3 supplied by the reference TRBV19 and TRBJ1-6 proteins, appears as DGGITQSPKYLFRKEGQNVTLSCEQNLNHDAMYWYRQDPGQGLRLIYYSQIVNDFQKGDIAEGYSVSREKKESFPLTVTSAQKNPTAFYLCASADRGGVNSPLHFGNGTRLTVT.